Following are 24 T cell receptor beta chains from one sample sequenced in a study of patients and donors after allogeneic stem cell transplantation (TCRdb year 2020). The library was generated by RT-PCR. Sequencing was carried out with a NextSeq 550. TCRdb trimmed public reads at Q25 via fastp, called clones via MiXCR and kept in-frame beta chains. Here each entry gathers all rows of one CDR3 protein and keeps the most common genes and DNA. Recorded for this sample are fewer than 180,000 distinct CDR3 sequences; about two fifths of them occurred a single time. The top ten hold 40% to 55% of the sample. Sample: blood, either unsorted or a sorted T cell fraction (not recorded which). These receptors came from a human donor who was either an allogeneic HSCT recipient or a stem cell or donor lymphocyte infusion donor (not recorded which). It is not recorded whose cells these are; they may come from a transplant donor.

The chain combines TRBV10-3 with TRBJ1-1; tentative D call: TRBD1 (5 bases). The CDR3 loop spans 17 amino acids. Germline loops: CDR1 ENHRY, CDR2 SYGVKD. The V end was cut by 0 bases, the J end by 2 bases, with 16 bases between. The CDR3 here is CAISESRSWGRNTEAFF. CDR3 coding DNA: TGTGCCATCAGTGAGTCAAGGTCGTGGGGCCGAAACACTGAAGCTTTCTTT.

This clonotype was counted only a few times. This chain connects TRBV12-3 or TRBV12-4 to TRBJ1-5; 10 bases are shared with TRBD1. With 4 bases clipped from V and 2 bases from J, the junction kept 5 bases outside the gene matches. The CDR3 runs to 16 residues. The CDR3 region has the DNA TGTGCCAGCAGTTCCGGGACAGGGGTTGGCAATCAGCCCCAGCATTTT. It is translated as CASSSGTGVGNQPQHF.

CDR3 sequence reads: CASSPRGDGNTIYF. In DNA, the CDR3 is TGTGCCAGCAGCCCTAGGGGGGATGGAAACACCATATATTTT. The chain uses TRBV7-2 and TRBJ1-3, with D possibly matching TRBD1 (6 bases). The germline V and J ends were trimmed by 5 bases and 3 bases, with 11 bases remaining between them. The CDR3 contains 14 residues. Per germline, CDR1 SGHTA and CDR2 FQGNSA.

The CDR3 sequence is CASSPRTSGRTDTQYF. The CDR3 DNA sequence: TGTGCCAGCAGCCCCAGGACTAGCGGGCGCACAGATACGCAGTATTTT. V gene TRBV7-9 combines with J gene TRBJ2-3, with 11 bases identical to TRBD2. Germline loops: CDR1 SEHNR, CDR2 FQNEAQ (reference sequence). This CDR3 has 16 residues. V lost 5 bases to trimming and J lost 1 base; unmatched junction nucleotides: 5. Looking up the rest from reference TRBV7-9 and TRBJ2-3 gives the full variable domain: DTGVSQNPRHKITKRGQNVTFRCDPISEHNRLYWYRQTLGQGPEFLTYFQNEAQLEKSRLLSDRFSAERPKGSFSTLEIQRTEQGDSAMYLCASSPRTSGRTDTQYFGPGTRLTVL.

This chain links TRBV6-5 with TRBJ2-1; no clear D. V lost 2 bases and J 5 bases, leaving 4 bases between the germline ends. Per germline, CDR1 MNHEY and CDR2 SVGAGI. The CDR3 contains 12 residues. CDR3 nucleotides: TGTGCCAGCAGTTACAACCACAATGAGCAGTTCTTC. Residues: CASSYNHNEQFF.

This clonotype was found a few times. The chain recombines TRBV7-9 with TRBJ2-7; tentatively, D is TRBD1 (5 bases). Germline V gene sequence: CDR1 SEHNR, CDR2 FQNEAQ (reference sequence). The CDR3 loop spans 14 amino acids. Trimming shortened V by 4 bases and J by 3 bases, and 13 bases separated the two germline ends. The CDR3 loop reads CASSSQVAYYEQYF. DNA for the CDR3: TGTGCCAGCAGCTCACAGGTAGCCTACTACGAGCAGTACTTC.

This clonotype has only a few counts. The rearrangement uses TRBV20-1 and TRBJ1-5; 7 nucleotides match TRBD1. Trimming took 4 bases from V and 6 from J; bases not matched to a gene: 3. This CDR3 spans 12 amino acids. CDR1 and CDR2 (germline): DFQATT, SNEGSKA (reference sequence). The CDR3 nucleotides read TGCAGTGCTACTCCAGGGGGTCAGCCCCAGCATTTT. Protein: CSATPGGQPQHF.

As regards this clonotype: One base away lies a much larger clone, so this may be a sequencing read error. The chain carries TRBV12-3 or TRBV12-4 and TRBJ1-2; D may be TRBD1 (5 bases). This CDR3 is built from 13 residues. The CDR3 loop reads CASMTVLNYSYTF. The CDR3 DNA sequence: TGTGCCAGCATGACAGTCCTTAACTATAGCTACACCTTC.

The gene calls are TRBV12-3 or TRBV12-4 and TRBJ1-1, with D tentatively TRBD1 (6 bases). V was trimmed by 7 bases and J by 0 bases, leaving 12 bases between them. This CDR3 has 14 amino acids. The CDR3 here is CASTPDSLNTEAFF. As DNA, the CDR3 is TGTGCCAGCACTCCGGACAGCCTGAACACTGAAGCTTTCTTT.

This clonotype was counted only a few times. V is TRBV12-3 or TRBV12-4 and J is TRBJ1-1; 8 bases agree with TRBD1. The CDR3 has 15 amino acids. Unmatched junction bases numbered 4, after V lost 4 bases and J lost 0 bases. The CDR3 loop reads CASSSRTGLNTEAFF. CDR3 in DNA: TGTGCCAGCAGTTCACGGACAGGGCTGAACACTGAAGCTTTCTTT.

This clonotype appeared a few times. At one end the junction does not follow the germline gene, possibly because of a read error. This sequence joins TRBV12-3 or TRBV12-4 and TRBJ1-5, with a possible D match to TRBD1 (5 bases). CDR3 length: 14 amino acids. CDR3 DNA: TGTGCCAGCAGCCCCCGGGCAGGGAATCGGCCCCAGCATTTT. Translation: CASSPRAGNRPQHF.

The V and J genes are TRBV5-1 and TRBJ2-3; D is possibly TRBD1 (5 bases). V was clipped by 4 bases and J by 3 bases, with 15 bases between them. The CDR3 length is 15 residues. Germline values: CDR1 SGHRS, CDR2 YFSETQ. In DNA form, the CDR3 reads TGCGCCAGCAGCCCCAGACCAAGGGGAACAGATACGCAGTATTTT. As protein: CASSPRPRGTDTQYF.

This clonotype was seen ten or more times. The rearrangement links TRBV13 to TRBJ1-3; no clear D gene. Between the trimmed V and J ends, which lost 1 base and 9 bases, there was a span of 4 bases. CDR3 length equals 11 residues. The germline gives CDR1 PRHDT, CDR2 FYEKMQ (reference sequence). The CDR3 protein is CASSLVGTIYF. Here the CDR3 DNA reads TGTGCCAGCAGCTTAGTCGGCACCATATATTTT.

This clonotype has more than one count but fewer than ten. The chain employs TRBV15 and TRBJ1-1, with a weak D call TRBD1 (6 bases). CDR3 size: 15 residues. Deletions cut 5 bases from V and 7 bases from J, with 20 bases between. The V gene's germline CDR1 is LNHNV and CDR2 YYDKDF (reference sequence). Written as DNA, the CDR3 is TGTGCCACCAGCGCCCACAGGGACCCGGGTGATGAAGCTTTCTTT. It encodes CATSAHRDPGDEAFF.

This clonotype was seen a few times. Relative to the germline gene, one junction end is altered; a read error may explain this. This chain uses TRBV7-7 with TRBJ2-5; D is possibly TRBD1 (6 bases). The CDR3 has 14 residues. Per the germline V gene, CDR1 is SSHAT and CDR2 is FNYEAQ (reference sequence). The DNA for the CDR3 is TGTGCTAGCAGCTTACCGGACAGCCAAGAGACCCAGTACTTC. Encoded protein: CASSLPDSQETQYF.

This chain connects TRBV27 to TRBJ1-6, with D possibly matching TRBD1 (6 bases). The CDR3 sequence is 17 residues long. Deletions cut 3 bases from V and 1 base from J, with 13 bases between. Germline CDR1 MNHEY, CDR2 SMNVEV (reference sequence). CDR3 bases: TGTGCCAGCAGTTTTGTAGGCCAGGGGTCCTATAATTCACCCCTCCACTTT. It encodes CASSFVGQGSYNSPLHF.

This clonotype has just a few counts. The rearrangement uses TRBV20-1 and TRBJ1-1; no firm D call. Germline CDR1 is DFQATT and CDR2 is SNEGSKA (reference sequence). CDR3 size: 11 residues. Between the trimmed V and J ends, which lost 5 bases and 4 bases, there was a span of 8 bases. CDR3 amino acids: CSASDLTEAFF. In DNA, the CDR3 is TGCAGTGCTTCGGACCTCACTGAAGCTTTCTTT.

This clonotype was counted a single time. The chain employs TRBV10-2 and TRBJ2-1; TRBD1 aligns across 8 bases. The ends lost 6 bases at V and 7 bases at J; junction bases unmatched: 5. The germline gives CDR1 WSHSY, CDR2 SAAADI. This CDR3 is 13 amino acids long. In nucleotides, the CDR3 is TGCGCCAGCAGCCGACAGGGGTGGAATGAGCAGTTCTTC. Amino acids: CASSRQGWNEQFF.

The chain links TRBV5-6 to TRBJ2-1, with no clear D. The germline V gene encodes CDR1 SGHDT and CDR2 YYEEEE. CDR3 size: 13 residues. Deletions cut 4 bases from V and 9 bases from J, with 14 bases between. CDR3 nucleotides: TGTGCCAGCAGCCGCAAAGGCTGGGGTGAGCAGTTCTTC. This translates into CASSRKGWGEQFF. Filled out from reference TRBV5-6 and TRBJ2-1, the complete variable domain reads DAGVTQSPTHLIKTRGQQVTLRCSPKSGHDTVSWYQQALGQGPQFIFQYYEEEERQRGNFPDRFSGHQFPNYSSELNVNALLLGDSALYLCASSRKGWGEQFFGPGTRLTVL.

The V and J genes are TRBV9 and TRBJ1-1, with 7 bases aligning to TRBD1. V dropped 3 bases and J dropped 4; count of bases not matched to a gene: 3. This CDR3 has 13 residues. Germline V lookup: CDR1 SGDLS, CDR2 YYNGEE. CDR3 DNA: TGTGCCAGCAGCGCCACAGGGGTCACTGAAGCTTTCTTT. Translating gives CASSATGVTEAFF.

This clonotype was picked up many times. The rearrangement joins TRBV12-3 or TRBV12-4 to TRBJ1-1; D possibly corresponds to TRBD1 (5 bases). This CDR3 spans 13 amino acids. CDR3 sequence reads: CATTRRAATEAFF. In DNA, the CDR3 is TGTGCAACGACCCGCAGGGCGGCCACTGAAGCTTTCTTT.

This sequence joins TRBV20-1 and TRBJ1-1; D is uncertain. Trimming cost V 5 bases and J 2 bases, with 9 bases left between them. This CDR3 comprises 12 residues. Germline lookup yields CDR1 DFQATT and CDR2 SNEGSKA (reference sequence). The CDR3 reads CSAWTANTEAFF. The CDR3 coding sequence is TGCAGTGCTTGGACGGCCAACACTGAAGCTTTCTTT.

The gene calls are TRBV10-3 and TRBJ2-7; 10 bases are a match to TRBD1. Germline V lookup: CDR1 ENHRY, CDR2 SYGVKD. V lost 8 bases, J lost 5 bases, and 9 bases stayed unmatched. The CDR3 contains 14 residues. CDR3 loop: CAIRPRDRGHEQYF. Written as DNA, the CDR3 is TGTGCCATCCGTCCCCGGGACAGGGGCCACGAGCAGTACTTC.

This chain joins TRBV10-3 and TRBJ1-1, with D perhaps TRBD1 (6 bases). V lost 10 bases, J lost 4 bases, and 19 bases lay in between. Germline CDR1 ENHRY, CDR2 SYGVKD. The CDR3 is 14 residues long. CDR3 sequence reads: CATSQSGGGTEAFF. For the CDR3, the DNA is TGTGCCACCTCTCAGAGCGGGGGCGGCACTGAAGCTTTCTTT.